This is a list of T cell receptor beta chains from one sample in a study of T cells in localized non-small cell lung cancer. Measured with immunoSEQ multiplex PCR; TCRdb has only the in-frame clones, and not every one. The data show approximately 83,000 clones, approximately 90% seen once. Sample: peripheral blood, taken before any cancer treatment. These receptors were taken from a woman aged 35 to 75 with stage I squamous cell lung carcinoma. The conserved cysteine and the conserved F or W are not part of the CDR3 here.

V gene,J gene,CDR3 protein
TRBV12-5,TRBJ1-1,ASGPLGGGYTEAF
TRBV6-5,TRBJ1-6,ASSNPGDNSPLH
TRBV6-5,TRBJ1-1,ASNELGPSTEAF
TRBV2,TRBJ2-1,ASSAGRLSYNEQF
TRBV30,TRBJ2-5,AWSPRGGALETQY
TRBV9,TRBJ1-4,ASSAGGTGVPREKLF
TRBV15,TRBJ1-1,ATSRENSLNTEAF
TRBV25-1,TRBJ1-1,ASSEAVVGVEAF
TRBV15,TRBJ1-3,ATSRDHPGSSGNTIY
TRBV5-1,TRBJ1-1,ASSLGRGRETEAF